The 14 T cell receptor beta chains given below trace back to one sample, sequenced in a study of Graves' ophthalmopathy and Graves' hyperthyroidism. RNA transcripts were the source from which TCR beta CDR3 regions were amplified. First-round RT-PCR with HTBI primers preceded a second-round multiplex PCR. TCRdb reanalysed the multiplex PCR reads using MiXCR and keeps one entry per CDR3 protein. The table includes about 500,000 distinct CDR3 sequences, roughly 14% detected once. Specimen: blood. The origin of the receptors is a woman in her twenties or thirties with Graves' ophthalmopathy.

The sample holds many counts of this clonotype. The rearrangement links TRBV9 to TRBJ2-7; D might be TRBD1 (6 bases). With 4 bases removed from V and 3 bases from J, the gap between germline ends came to 14 bases. The CDR3 runs to 14 residues. The V gene's germline CDR1 is SGDLS and CDR2 YYNGEE. The CDR3 coding sequence is TGTGCCAGCAGCCCGCATCGGACAGACTACGAGCAGTACTTC. Translated: CASSPHRTDYEQYF.

Many counts were recorded for this clonotype. The chain recombines TRBV7-9 with TRBJ2-7; 8 nucleotides agree with TRBD2. V shed 0 bases, J shed 7 bases, and the junction held 5 bases outside the gene matches. Germline lookup yields CDR1 SEHNR and CDR2 FQNEAQ (reference sequence). The CDR3 totals 14 residues. CDR3 amino acids: CASSLAQLAGEQYF. In nucleotides, the CDR3 is TGTGCCAGCAGCTTAGCGCAGTTAGCGGGAGAGCAGTACTTC.

There are many counts of this clonotype. The chain couples TRBV7-9 to TRBJ1-2; no firm D call. Trimming shortened V by 0 bases and J by 6 bases, and 8 bases separated the two germline ends. The CDR3 totals 13 residues. From germline, CDR1 is SEHNR and CDR2 FQNEAQ (reference sequence). CDR3 nucleotide sequence: TGTGCCAGCAGCTTAGCGTCGTCTGATGGCTACACCTTC. Translation: CASSLASSDGYTF.

This clonotype was seen at least ten times. V gene TRBV15 combines with J gene TRBJ1-5; D perhaps matches TRBD1 (5 bases). Trimming shortened V by 3 bases and J by 0 bases, and 6 bases separated the two germline ends. The CDR3 loop spans 14 amino acids. In germline, CDR1 is LNHNV, CDR2 YYDKDF (reference sequence). CDR3 protein: CATSSRASNQPQHF. The CDR3 DNA sequence: TGTGCCACCAGCAGCAGGGCTAGCAATCAGCCCCAGCATTTT.

The gene calls are TRBV30 and TRBJ1-1; D not certain. The CDR3 has 13 amino acids. Trimming cost V 2 bases and J 0 bases, with 7 bases left between them. Germline-derived CDR1 and CDR2 are GTSNPN and SVGIG (reference sequence). CDR3: CAWSLVMNTEAFF. In nucleotides, the CDR3 is TGTGCCTGGAGTCTGGTTATGAACACTGAAGCTTTCTTT.

There are a few counts of this clonotype. The chain joins TRBV30 to TRBJ2-7; TRBD1 matches at 7 bases. CDR1 is GTSNPN and CDR2 is SVGIG in the germline V gene (reference sequence). V lost 2 bases to trimming and J lost 7 bases; unmatched junction nucleotides: 8. This CDR3 spans 13 amino acids. The CDR3 nucleotides are TGTGCCTGGAGTCCTAGACAGGGCGGAGAGCAGTACTTC. It encodes CAWSPRQGGEQYF.

This clonotype was observed at least ten times. The V call is TRBV20-1, the J call TRBJ1-2; the D is unclear. V lost 3 bases and J 4 bases, leaving 15 bases between the germline ends. The CDR3 contains 14 residues. CDR1 and CDR2 from the germline V gene are DFQATT and SNEGSKA (reference sequence). The chain's CDR3 is CSARGVDLGYGYTF. In nucleotides, the CDR3 is TGCAGTGCTAGGGGTGTGGATTTGGGCTATGGCTACACCTTC.

This clonotype was detected ten times or more. V usage is TRBV5-1 and J usage is TRBJ1-6, with 7 bases identical to TRBD1. Germline trimming cut 0 bases from V and 7 bases from J; bases unmatched to any gene: 7. Germline V CDR1 and CDR2: SGHRS, YFSETQ. This CDR3 contains 16 residues. DNA for the CDR3: TGCGCCAGCAGCTTGGACGGAGGGGGCAGGAATTCACCCCTCCACTTT. The encoded protein is CASSLDGGGRNSPLHF.

This clonotype was recorded many times. A much larger clone lies a single base off, so this may be a read error. Here the CDR3 DNA reads TGTGCCAGCACGACAGGGGGTAATTCACCCCTCCACTTT. Amino acid sequence: CASTTGGNSPLHF. The rearrangement links TRBV28 to TRBJ1-6; 9 positions match TRBD1. Trimming took 7 bases from V and 6 from J; bases not matched to a gene: 1. Per the germline V gene, CDR1 is MDHEN and CDR2 is SYDVKM. There are 13 residues in the CDR3.

This clonotype was counted ten times or more. The CDR3 nucleotides are TGTGCCAGTAGTAGGGGGCATCAGCCCCAGCATTTT. Residues: CASSRGHQPQHF. This chain joins TRBV19 and TRBJ1-5; maybe TRBD1 (6 bases). Germline lookup yields CDR1 LNHDA and CDR2 SQIVND (reference sequence). CDR3 length equals 12 residues. Trimming removed 4 bases at V and 5 bases at J, with 6 bases between.

This clonotype was recorded many times. CDR3 nucleotides: TGTGCCAGCAGCGTTCTAGCGGGGGGTGAGCAGTACTTC. This codes for CASSVLAGGEQYF. The gene calls are TRBV7-9 and TRBJ2-7; 11 bases are a match to TRBD2. The CDR3 extends over 13 amino acids. The germline V gene encodes CDR1 SEHNR and CDR2 FQNEAQ (reference sequence). Trimming took 5 bases from V and 7 from J; bases not matched to a gene: 4.

As for this clonotype: Germline and junction disagree at one end, which may indicate a read error. The chain carries TRBV7-3 and TRBJ2-5; D ambiguous. Germline CDR1 is SGHTA and CDR2 is FQGTGA. This CDR3 is 13 amino acids long. CDR3 DNA sequence: TGTGTCAGCAGCTCCGACGCCCAAGAGACCCAGTACTTC. Residues: CVSSSDAQETQYF.

This clonotype was found many times. The J gene is TRBJ1-1, the V gene TRBV11-2, with 9 bases fitting TRBD1. CDR1 and CDR2 (germline): SGHAT, FQNNGV. The CDR3 contains 15 residues. J was trimmed by 5 bases and V by 5 bases; bases with no gene match: 9. DNA of the CDR3: TGTGCCAGCAGCCCGACAGGGGGATTGAGGACTGAAGCTTTCTTT. Translation: CASSPTGGLRTEAFF.

This clonotype was seen many times. The V gene is TRBV2, the J gene TRBJ1-1; D is possibly TRBD1 (6 bases). From germline, CDR1 is SNHLY and CDR2 FYNNEI. CDR3 length: 13 residues. V lost 6 bases to trimming and J lost 4 bases, with 12 bases between them. The CDR3 DNA follows: TGTGCCAGCAGACTAGGACAGTTCACTGAAGCTTTCTTT. Translation gives CASRLGQFTEAFF.